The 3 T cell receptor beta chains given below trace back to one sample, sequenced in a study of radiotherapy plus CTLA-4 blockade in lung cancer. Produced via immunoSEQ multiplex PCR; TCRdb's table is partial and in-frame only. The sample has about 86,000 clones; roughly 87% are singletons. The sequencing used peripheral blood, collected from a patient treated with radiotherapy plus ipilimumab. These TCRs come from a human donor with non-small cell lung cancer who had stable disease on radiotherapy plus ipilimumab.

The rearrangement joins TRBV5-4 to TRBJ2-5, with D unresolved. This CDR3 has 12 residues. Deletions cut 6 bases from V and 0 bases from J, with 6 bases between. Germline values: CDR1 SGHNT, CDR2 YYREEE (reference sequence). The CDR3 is CASTDNQETQYF. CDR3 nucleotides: TGTGCCAGCACCGACAACCAAGAGACCCAGTACTTC.

This CDR3 is CASSLAPGGLLNTEAFF. CDR3 coding DNA: TGTGCCAGCAGCTTAGCCCCCGGGGGCTTATTGAACACTGAAGCTTTCTTT. The chain links TRBV7-2 to TRBJ1-1; TRBD1 is a possible D gene (6 bases). Germline V lookup: CDR1 SGHTA, CDR2 FQGNSA. CDR3 length: 17 amino acids. The germline V and J ends were trimmed by 0 bases and 0 bases, with 14 bases remaining between them. The whole variable domain, remainder taken from reference TRBV7-2 and TRBJ1-1, is GAGVSQSPSNKVTEKGKDVELRCDPISGHTALYWYRQSLGQGLEFLIYFQGNSAPDKSGLPSDRFSAERTGGSVSTLTIQRTQQEDSAVYLCASSLAPGGLLNTEAFFGQGTRLTVV.

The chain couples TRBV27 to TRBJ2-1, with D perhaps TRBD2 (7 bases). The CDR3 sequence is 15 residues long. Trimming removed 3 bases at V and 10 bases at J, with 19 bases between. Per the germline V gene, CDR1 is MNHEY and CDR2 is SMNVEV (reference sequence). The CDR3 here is CASSLRGGLLEEQFF. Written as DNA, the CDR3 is TGTGCCAGCAGTTTGAGGGGGGGCCTTTTAGAGGAGCAGTTCTTC.